The sequence of this T cell receptor (beta chain) was determined in a study of cytomegalovirus exposure and HLA in healthy donors. Study-level information: The approximately 120 validation repertoires, a later analysis reported, used the same platform as the 650 to 800 repertoires from the first cohort. Study-wide findings and caveats: Both high specificity and high sensitivity reportedly marked the classifier's diagnosis of cytomegalovirus status. While the bulk of TCR sequences proved rare, some public TCRs turned up in many donors. Researchers counted 164 TCR beta chains as cytomegalovirus-associated.

Concerning this clone itself: The target antigen is unknown.

This CDR3 region has 17 residues. With V trimmed by 3 bases and J by 5 bases, 16 bases remained unmatched. Germline V CDR1 and CDR2: SGHVS, FNYEAQ. Produced via immunoSEQ multiplex PCR; TCRdb's table is partial and in-frame only. This table holds approximately 300,000 clones, approximately 90% found once. The gene calls are TRBV7-6 and TRBJ2-7; 7 bases are shared with TRBD2. This clonotype was obtained from a woman aged 18-35 years in good health and CMV-seronegative. The sample was PBMCs. The CDR3 coding sequence is TGTGCCAGCAGCTTGACCCCCCCGGGACTATTAGTCGACGAGCAGTACTTC. It translates to CASSLTPPGLLVDEQYF.